This TCR beta chain was captured by sequencing in a study of cytomegalovirus exposure and HLA in healthy donors. Donors sampled were nominally healthy, though unrecorded immune exposures were likely. Details on this clone: Its antigen is not known.

This CDR3 comprises 15 residues. The germline V gene has CDR1 SQVTM and CDR2 ANQGSEA. V was shortened by 6 bases and J by 6 bases, with 23 bases between the two germline ends. The PCR ran on 60 Vbeta and 13 Jbeta primers. The method was immunoSEQ multiplex PCR; TCRdb's version includes in-frame clones alone and lacks a portion of them. The repertoire has about 180,000 clones, around 83% of them found once; the top ten carry 0.95% to 1.5%. Study-wide points: Researchers reported in a later analysis that common viral pathogens appeared linked to several top clusters. Data from an earlier analysis indicated that most TCR beta V segments were productive either about 87% or about 30% of the time. Most likely, a cluster of highly shared sequence variants arose as a sequencing artifact.

Sequenced sample: PBMCs. The chain recombines TRBV29-1 with TRBJ1-2; D call uncertain. The sequence came from a girl aged 2 to 10 in good health and CMV-seropositive. CDR3: CSVWKSPSSGDGYTF. CDR3 in DNA: TGCAGCGTCTGGAAAAGCCCGTCTTCAGGTGATGGCTACACCTTC. Full variable domain (missing parts from reference TRBV29-1 and TRBJ1-2): SAVISQKPSRDICQRGTSLTIQCQVDSQVTMMFWYRQQPGQSLTLIATANQGSEATYESGFVIDKFPISRPNLTFSTLTVSNMSPEDSSIYLCSVWKSPSSGDGYTFGSGTRLTVV.